This entry is about one T cell receptor beta chain. These data originate in a study of cytomegalovirus exposure and HLA in healthy donors. CDR3 length: 15 amino acids. The J segment lost 2 bases and the V segment lost 6 bases, leaving 6 bases of the junction unmatched. Germline V gives CDR1 LNHDA, CDR2 SQIVND (reference sequence). The PCR was carried out with 60 Vbeta primers and 13 Jbeta primers. The method was immunoSEQ multiplex PCR; TCRdb's version includes in-frame clones alone and lacks a portion of them. The table includes about 190,000 clones, 70% to 75% detected once. The source material was PBMCs. This TCR was sampled from a man aged 30-40 years in good health and CMV-seropositive. J is TRBJ2-3 and V is TRBV19, with 9 bases aligning to TRBD2. The CDR3 bases are TGTGCCAGTAGGGATAGCGGGGGACTCACAGATACGCAGTATTTT. Amino acid sequence: CASRDSGGLTDTQYF.